This TCR beta chain was profiled in a study of cytotoxic CD8 clonotypes in ibrutinib-treated CLL. Study details: Median treatment time before response sampling was 12 months, range 6 to 36.

Some clones are missing from TCRdb's copy, which holds only in-frame ones; the method was immunoSEQ multiplex PCR. Here the sample spans under 200,000 clones, 70% to 85% being singletons. The CDR3 length is 16 residues. Trimming left V 0 bases short and J 2 bases short, with 13 bases between. Germline assignment: CDR1 SGHRS and CDR2 YFSETQ. The starting material was PBMCs, obtained after 12 months of ibrutinib treatment. V is TRBV5-1 and J is TRBJ2-3, with a possible D match to TRBD1 (5 bases). The source of this sequence is a human donor with chronic lymphocytic leukemia. CDR3 nucleotide sequence: TGCGCCAGCAGCTTGGGACAGAGTGTATTCACAGATACGCAGTATTTT. As protein: CASSLGQSVFTDTQYF.